This paragraph covers one T cell receptor (beta chain) sequence. The table lists this clone with a count of one. Its binding antigen is unknown. Within one base of it there is no much larger clone, and no base qualities were kept. The cohort was made up of roughly 670 healthy bone marrow donors. All cohort members were sampled while nominally healthy, although unrecorded immune exposures were likely present. The donor tested CMV seronegative and was one of the 352 seronegative cohort members. A peripheral blood sample was provided by each donor, and peripheral blood mononuclear cells were used for TCR beta sequencing. The Qiagen DNeasy Blood Extraction Kit was used to extract genomic DNA from the blood cell samples. The sample originates from a study of cytomegalovirus exposure and HLA in healthy donors (dated by TCRdb to 2016 to 2017). Regarding the complete study: In an earlier analysis of approximately 640 of the donors, under 300 Gb of sequence data and some 120 million unique TCR beta sequences from 150 million to 200 million T cells were reported. Around 300 gigabases of sequencing data and tens of millions of unique TCR sequences were included in an early release covering about 600 HLA-typed donors. Among the roughly 400 genotyped donors, around 81% belonged to the genetic ancestry cluster associated with self-reported Caucasian donors. The study aimed to test whether signatures of past pathogen exposure could be identified by cataloging public T cell receptors. The study profiled the T cell repertoires of hundreds of subjects by immunosequencing and related them to cytomegalovirus serostatus. Along with the approximately 600-subject first cohort, a separate validation cohort of 120 different subjects was used. The study combined high-throughput TCR immunosequencing, statistical association of individual TCRs with disease status, and machine learning to predict cytomegalovirus infection status. A later analysis re-analyzed previously published TCR beta repertoires from roughly 630 donors and added high-resolution HLA genotyping to study TCR occurrence patterns. The later analysis used no new phenotypic data to find candidate immune exposures, relying instead on TCR beta sequences and their occurrence across donors. An earlier analysis of around 580 of the donors used high-throughput TCR beta sequencing to judge whether each TCR beta V gene segment behaved as functional or pseudogenic. Alongside the repertoire data, information on donor age, sex, ethnicity and CMV serostatus was compiled. Genome-wide SNP genotypes for about 60% of the 666 donors were used in a later genetic analysis, which treated that subset as a discovery cohort. All discovery cohort repertoires had been generated on a single sequencing platform. HLA typing included class I and class II loci at four-digit resolution. Typing coverage differed by locus: A, B, C, DRB1 and DQB1 were typed in roughly 620-630 donors, DQA1 in 522, DPA1 in approximately 610, and DPB1 in roughly 450. Several DR-DQ haplotypes were treated as single units for association and clustering because of strong linkage in the cohort. On average, roughly 250,000 unique TCR beta nucleotide sequences were sequenced per donor among 398 genotyped donors of the cohort, with roughly 18% of those sequences being non-productive.

CDR1 SGHVS and CDR2 FQNEAQ are derived from the germline V gene. Relative to germline, V is missing 2 bases and J is missing 4 bases, with 6 bases of the junction outside any gene match. The CDR3, from cysteine to phenylalanine, totals 15 residues. The kept DNA is CDR3 alone, 45 bases in frame from the first base. Libraries were built with the immunoSEQ multiplex PCR assay. A mixture of 60 forward primers for TCR Vbeta segments and 13 reverse primers for TCR Jbeta segments was used in the multiplex PCR. The CDR3 region of rearranged TCR beta genes was amplified from genomic DNA by a multiplex PCR assay. On the Illumina HiSeq System, the amplified TCR beta libraries were sequenced as 87-base-pair reads. Processing in the source paper ran as follows. In a later analysis, tens of millions of unique TCR beta chains were counted across the roughly 670 repertoires, and around 10 million of these chains were shared by at least two donors. Raw reads were error-corrected and collapsed into unique sequences with a nearest-neighbor algorithm that merged closely related sequences to remove PCR and sequencing errors. V, D and J gene segments were assigned by aligning CDR3 sequences to IMGT reference sequences. Each retained sequence needed at least a six-nucleotide match to both a V gene segment and a J gene segment. Rearrangements were classified as productive when the CDR3 lacked stop codons and remained in frame with V and J, and all other rearrangements were classified as non-productive. Following IMGT convention, CDR3 was defined as the stretch from the second conserved V-encoded cysteine to the conserved J-encoded phenylalanine. The earlier analysis of some 600 of the donors excluded sequences that lacked an unambiguous match to a single V gene segment. In an earlier analysis of 587 of the donors, a V segment was called functional when productive rearrangements were above 56.7%, and segregating when the standard deviation between donors exceeded 5%. A statistical classification framework was built for diagnosing cytomegalovirus status from the catalog of TCR beta chain sequences. V and J gene assignment, in a later analysis, came from comparing TCR nucleotide sequences with IMGT/GENE-DB human TR gene sequences. Using the TCRdist pipeline, a later analysis assigned CDR3 sequences along with most-parsimonious VDJ recombination scenarios. In a later analysis, every TCR beta chain was defined by the combination of its CDR3 amino acid sequence and its V-gene family, and reads without a unique V-gene family were dropped. In a later analysis, 450 to 600 highly shared, low-generation-probability nucleotide sequences were removed to address suspected cross-contamination and a sequencing artifact. For each public chain, a later analysis derived a clonal expansion index from normalized ranks of inferred template counts within each repertoire. In a later analysis, generation probabilities were computed using a VDJ recombination model fitted to out-of-frame rearrangements, and the results were checked against IGoR. Hypergeometric tests were used in a later analysis to score TCR-TCR, TCR-HLA and TCR-CMV co-occurrence, with a repertoire-size bias correction applied to the TCR pairs. In a later analysis, false discovery rates were estimated by permuting HLA or CMV assignments 20 times. In a later analysis, co-occurring TCRs were grouped with DBSCAN, and TCRdist sequence similarity was added when clustering was performed within HLA-allele-positive subsets. Co-occurrence clustering excluded repertoires with fewer than 30,000 or more than 120,000 public chains, plus five with anomalous nucleotide sharing. The clones in this table, taken by TCRdb from immuneACCESS, are in-frame only. Not every clone is retained; where verified, under half of the shortfall comes from an unresolved V gene, and the cause of the rest is unknown. V, J and clone size are those of that table, while D and trimming were read from the DNA. In this sample the table shows more than 85,000 clones, around 77% of which occur a single time. Clones ranked in the top ten supply under 2.5% of the sample.

Study-level results and caveats: Roughly uniform sequencing depth across donors was assumed in presence/absence analyses, although this assumption may not hold. Immune exposure information for the cohort was limited to CMV serostatus. The authors suggested that the approach could potentially be extended to other disease states and immunological phenotypes. In a later analysis, 16,951 TCR beta sequences were associated with specific HLA alleles at a false discovery rate of 0.05. A later analysis reported that several top co-occurrence clusters appeared linked to parvovirus B19, influenza, CMV and Epstein-Barr virus. Most CMV-associated TCR beta chains appeared to be HLA-restricted in a later analysis, and the HLA associations seemed to be driven largely by CMV exposure. HLA typing was unavailable for some donors at each locus, so association tests used only the typed subset. A cluster of highly shared sequence variants was judged likely to represent a technical artifact of the sequencing pipeline. Linkage disequilibrium might explain the correlated functional status among segregating V segments, but an unknown experimental factor could not be excluded. A few of the identified cytomegalovirus-associated TCR beta chains were confirmed in vitro to be specific for cytomegalovirus antigens. In an earlier analysis of approximately 600 of the donors, most TCR beta V segments were observed in productive rearrangements about 90% or about 30% of the time, broadly matching IMGT annotations. The study gave a list of 150 to 200 TCR beta chains associated with cytomegalovirus. In a later analysis, the rate of TCR association differed among HLA loci, with DRB1 alleles having the most associated TCRs and HLA-C alleles having the fewest. A further reported finding was that TCR beta sequences accurately predicted the HLA-A and HLA-B alleles for most subjects in the first cohort. In this cohort, only TCR beta chains were sequenced, and detectable features were limited by the absence of alpha or paired-chain data. In a later analysis, HLA-associated TCR beta chains were found to be more clonally expanded and to have lower generation probabilities than equally common non-associated chains. Most TCR sequences were observed very rarely across donors, whereas some public TCRs were present in many individuals. In a later genetic analysis, fewer N-insertions in productive TCRs were reported among donors in an Asian-associated ancestry cluster than the approximately 630-donor mean. Cytomegalovirus status was reported to be diagnosed by the classifier with high specificity and sensitivity in both the original and validation cohorts. When HLA alleles, especially DR and DQ, strongly co-occurred, attributing TCR associations to individual alleles was difficult. A later genetic analysis associated a missense DCLRE1C variant with V-gene and J-gene trimming of TCR beta chains, and an independent cohort replicated the association. Because the 87-base-pair reads could not distinguish some IMGT-functional V segments, including TRBV6-2 and TRBV6-3, those segments were excluded. Because counts were too low, seventeen rarely observed V segments, including chromosome 9 orphons, were left out of the earlier analysis of 587 of the donors.

The source material was PBMCs. Rearrangement joined TRBV7-8 to TRBJ1-1, and TRBD1 aligns with 8 junction nucleotides. This clonotype originated in a boy younger than 18 in good health and CMV-seronegative. The base sequence is TGTGCCAGCAGCTTACCCAGGGGGCGCGTCACTGAAGCTTTCTTT. Its protein reads: CASSLPRGRVTEAFF.